The 18 T cell receptor beta chains below all came from one sample that was sequenced in a study of blood T cells in healthy people across ages. Together with a sample-barcoded 5' primer, a J-beta primer mix was included in a second PCR lasting about 6 to 11 cycles. MiXCR, run by TCRdb on the 5' RACE reads, gives a single entry per CDR3 protein. The sample yields fewer than 900,000 distinct CDR3 sequences, 45% to 50% seen once. Material for sequencing was blood. The receptors were sampled from a woman aged 60 to 75 in good health.

This clonotype was observed a few times. The chain is built from TRBV29-1 and TRBJ2-1; 9 positions agree with TRBD2. The trim removed 5 bases at V and 2 bases at J, leaving 4 bases unmatched. Germline values: CDR1 SQVTM, CDR2 ANQGSEA. The CDR3 loop spans 14 amino acids. As DNA, the CDR3 is TGCAGCGTTCCGGCTAGCGGGGCCTACAATGAGCAGTTCTTC. Protein product: CSVPASGAYNEQFF.

The chain has TRBV27 and TRBJ2-2, with D possibly called TRBD1 or TRBD2 (6 bases each). Trimming took 1 base from V and 1 from J, leaving 10 bases between them. CDR3 length: 16 amino acids. The germline gives CDR1 MNHEY, CDR2 SMNVEV (reference sequence). CDR3 loop: CASSLFGGWNTGELFF. As DNA, the CDR3 is TGTGCCAGCAGTTTATTCGGGGGCTGGAACACCGGGGAGCTGTTTTTT.

In this sample, this clonotype turned up a few times. The chain is built from TRBV28 and TRBJ2-5; perhaps TRBD1 as D (6 bases). V lost 8 bases, J lost 4 bases, and 17 bases lay in between. CDR1 and CDR2 from the germline V gene are MDHEN and SYDVKM. The CDR3 totals 14 residues. The CDR3 DNA follows: TGTGCCAGCGGCAGCACAGGGAGCGGAGAGACCCAGTACTTC. Its protein is CASGSTGSGETQYF.

V usage is TRBV28 and J usage is TRBJ2-4; D is uncertain. The CDR3 has 12 residues. V was shortened by 5 bases and J by 13 bases, with 15 bases between the two germline ends. Per germline, CDR1 MDHEN and CDR2 SYDVKM. The CDR3 region has the DNA TGTGCCAGCAGTCCTACGTCTCCTTGGCAGTACTTC. Its translation: CASSPTSPWQYF.

The chain has TRBV14 and TRBJ2-4; 8 nucleotides match TRBD1. Germline CDR1 SGHDN, CDR2 FVKESK. The CDR3 is 15 residues long. The V gene end was trimmed by 4 bases and the J gene end by 3 bases; junction bases not matched to a gene: 5. In DNA form, the CDR3 reads TGTGCCAGCAGCCGACCGACAGGGGACAAAAACATTCAGTACTTC. Its protein product is CASSRPTGDKNIQYF.

Worth noting for this clonotype: A read error may be the cause here, since a much bigger clone is one base away. The V and J genes are TRBV20-1 and TRBJ2-3, with D perhaps matching TRBD2 (6 bases). Germline assignment: CDR1 DFQATT and CDR2 SNEGSKA (reference sequence). The CDR3 runs to 15 residues. CDR3 residues: CSAEERVESTDTRYF. The CDR3 nucleotides are TGCAGTGCGGAAGAGCGGGTCGAGAGCACAGATACGCGGTATTTT.

The sample holds a few counts of this clonotype. The chain has TRBV27 and TRBJ2-4, with D unresolved. The J call is uncertain, as TRBJ2-7 better fits the DNA end. Germline V gene sequence: CDR1 MNHEY, CDR2 SMNVEV (reference sequence). The CDR3 extends over 13 amino acids. CDR3 sequence: CASSSPQAYEQYF. CDR3 sequence (DNA): TGTGCCAGCAGTTCGCCTCAAGCCTACGAGCAGTACTTC.

The chain has TRBV12-3 or TRBV12-4 and TRBJ2-3; 10 positions match TRBD2. V lost 4 bases, J lost 4 bases, and 8 bases stayed unmatched. The CDR3 length is 16 residues. The chain's CDR3 is CASSSDSGRSADTQYF. In DNA, the CDR3 is TGTGCCAGCAGTTCGGATAGCGGGAGGAGCGCAGATACGCAGTATTTT.

This clonotype was found a few times. J is TRBJ2-3 and V is TRBV20-1; tentatively, D is TRBD1 or TRBD2 (5 bases each). The CDR3 contains 13 residues. Trimming cost V 5 bases and J 7 bases, with 16 bases left between them. Germline V lookup: CDR1 DFQATT, CDR2 SNEGSKA (reference sequence). CDR3 region: CSASGTLENTQYF. CDR3 coding DNA: TGCAGTGCTTCCGGGACCCTAGAAAATACGCAGTATTTT.

This chain links TRBV7-9 with TRBJ2-7; D assignment may be TRBD1 or TRBD2 (5 bases each). The CDR3 runs 16 residues. The ends were cut back, 2 bases at V and 3 bases at J, with 17 bases in the middle. Germline V gives CDR1 SEHNR, CDR2 FQNEAQ (reference sequence). DNA of the CDR3: TGTGCCAGCAGCTTAAGTCCAGGGACGCGATACTACGAGCAGTACTTC. Amino acid sequence: CASSLSPGTRYYEQYF. The full variable domain, with the rest looked up from reference TRBV7-9 and TRBJ2-7, is DTGVSQNPRHKITKRGQNVTFRCDPISEHNRLYWYRQTLGQGPEFLTYFQNEAQLEKSRLLSDRFSAERPKGSFSTLEIQRTEQGDSAMYLCASSLSPGTRYYEQYFGPGTRLTVT.

This clonotype has only a few counts. The chain employs TRBV27 and TRBJ2-1; 9 bases are a match to TRBD2. The V gene end was trimmed by 3 bases and the J gene end by 10 bases; junction bases not matched to a gene: 7. This CDR3 contains 14 residues. The germline V gene encodes CDR1 MNHEY and CDR2 SMNVEV (reference sequence). The CDR3 protein is CASSLTSGLAEQFF. CDR3 sequence (DNA): TGTGCCAGCAGTTTGACTAGCGGATTAGCAGAGCAGTTCTTC.

Concerning this clonotype itself: One end of the junction is discordant with germline, which a read error may explain. V is TRBV4-1 and J is TRBJ2-7, with a possible D match to TRBD2 (5 bases). CDR3 length: 15 amino acids. CDR1 and CDR2 (germline): MGHRA, YSYEKL. CDR3 residues: CASSQVGRHSYEQYF. The CDR3, as DNA: TGCGCCAGCAGTCAAGTGGGGAGACACTCCTACGAGCAGTACTTC.

This sequence joins TRBV9 and TRBJ2-1; D not certain. Trimming took off 3 bases at V and 10 bases at J, with 14 bases between the two ends. CDR3 length: 13 residues. CDR1 is SGDLS and CDR2 is YYNGEE in the germline V gene. In nucleotides, the CDR3 is TGTGCCAGCAGCGCCGGAATAGCAAACGAGCAGTTCTTC. It yields the protein CASSAGIANEQFF.

In this sample, this clonotype turned up a few times. The rearrangement links TRBV6-2 or TRBV6-3 to TRBJ2-7; 14 bases map to TRBD2. With 8 bases clipped from V and 3 bases from J, the junction kept 6 bases outside the gene matches. CDR1 is MNHEY, CDR2 SVGEGT, per germline. CDR3 length: 15 residues. In DNA form, the CDR3 reads TGTGCCAGCCAGGGACTAGCGGGAGTTATCTACGAGCAGTACTTC. Its translation: CASQGLAGVIYEQYF.

This clonotype was observed a few times. The chain recombines TRBV27 with TRBJ2-7, with 7 bases that match TRBD1. V lost 3 bases, J lost 2 bases, and 7 bases stayed unmatched. Germline assignment: CDR1 MNHEY and CDR2 SMNVEV (reference sequence). The CDR3 is made up of 15 amino acids. The CDR3, as DNA: TGTGCCAGCAGTTTTTTGGGACAGTCTACCTACGAGCAGTACTTC. It is translated as CASSFLGQSTYEQYF.

This clonotype was found many times. The rearrangement joins TRBV28 to TRBJ1-2, with 8 positions matching TRBD1. CDR3 length: 15 amino acids. Unmatched junction bases numbered 6, after V lost 2 bases and J lost 4 bases. Germline CDR1 is MDHEN and CDR2 is SYDVKM. CDR3 bases: TGTGCCAGCAGTTTACCCGAGACAGGGGTCTATGGCTACACCTTC. Translating gives CASSLPETGVYGYTF.

With respect to this clonotype: Germline is not matched at one junction end, which may reflect a read error. V is TRBV29-1 and J is TRBJ2-3; 13 nucleotides agree with TRBD2. Germline-derived CDR1 and CDR2 are SQVTM and ANQGSEA. The CDR3 runs 15 residues. DNA for the CDR3: TGCAGCGTCGATACTAGCGGGAGGGCCTATGATATGCAGTATTTT. The encoded protein is CSVDTSGRAYDMQYF.

The J gene is TRBJ2-3, the V gene TRBV9; no clear D gene. This CDR3 is 13 amino acids long. Germline V gene lookup returns CDR1 SGDLS and CDR2 YYNGEE. Trimming took 4 bases from V and 6 from J, leaving 12 bases between them. CDR3 sequence: CASSQSVGDTQYF. CDR3 coding DNA: TGTGCCAGCAGCCAATCCGTTGGGGATACGCAGTATTTT.